Each of the 20 T cell receptor beta chains below was sequenced from the same sample in a study of vaccination and CD4 T cells after COVID-19. The treatment is: roughly 11-day PBMC culture with coronavirus spike peptide pools or control peptides (ViraFEST assay). These receptors lack a known antigen. An Oncomine TCR Beta short-read assay was used to sequence the DNA from cultured CD4+ T cells. TCRdb reprocessed the PCR reads with MiXCR, giving one entry per CDR3 protein. The sample has around 8,200 distinct CDR3 sequences; around 70% are singletons. Sequenced: CD4+ T cells from blood, cultured in vitro. The receptors originated from a human donor who had recovered from COVID-19.

Note on this clonotype: The junction departs from the called germline gene at one end, perhaps through a read error. The rearrangement uses TRBV6-2 or TRBV6-3 and TRBJ1-2, with D possibly matching TRBD1 (5 bases). The CDR3 spans 13 residues. Germline CDR1 reads MNHEY; CDR2 reads SVGEGT. The CDR3 sequence: CASSQQVFDGCTF. CDR3 DNA sequence: TGTGCCAGCAGCCAACAGGTCTTCGATGGCTGCACCTTC.

The chain carries TRBV2 and TRBJ2-2; the D gene is possibly TRBD2 (6 bases). Trimming pared 6 bases from V and 5 bases from J, leaving 10 bases between. CDR1 is SNHLY, CDR2 FYNNEI, per germline. The CDR3 is 13 residues long. CDR3 amino acids: CASRGTLTGELFF. For the CDR3, the DNA is TGTGCCAGCAGGGGGACTTTAACCGGGGAGCTGTTTTTT.

The V call is TRBV6-2 or TRBV6-3, the J call TRBJ2-1; the match to TRBD2 covers 9 bases. The CDR3 length is 13 residues. CDR1 MNHEY and CDR2 SVGEGT come from the germline V gene. Trimming cost V 4 bases and J 8 bases; bases outside gene matches: 3. The CDR3 nucleotides are TGTGCCAGCAGTTCTAGCGGGGTCTATGAGCAGTTCTTC. This encodes CASSSSGVYEQFF.

The J gene is TRBJ2-7, the V gene TRBV2, with TRBD1 matching over 9 bases. Losses at the gene ends were 8 bases for V and 2 bases for J; bases not matched to a gene: 4. The CDR3 runs 13 residues. CDR1 and CDR2 from the germline V gene are SNHLY and FYNNEI. The CDR3 loop is CASGRDRAYEQYF. The CDR3 nucleotides read TGTGCCAGCGGTCGGGACAGGGCCTACGAGCAGTACTTC.

This clonotype has more than one count but fewer than ten. The chain uses TRBV7-2 and TRBJ1-6; 11 nucleotides line up with TRBD1. This CDR3 region has 16 residues. Trimming removed 6 bases from V and 5 bases from J; junction bases left unmatched: 6. Germline-derived CDR1 and CDR2 are SGHTA and FQGNSA. The CDR3 DNA reads TGTGCCAGCAGGTACTTGGGACAGGGGGATAATTCACCCCTCCACTTT. Translation gives CASRYLGQGDNSPLHF.

The rearrangement links TRBV20-1 to TRBJ1-3; D uncertain. Between the trimmed V and J ends, which lost 0 bases and 0 bases, there was a span of 9 bases. Germline loops: CDR1 DFQATT, CDR2 SNEGSKA (reference sequence). CDR3 length: 15 amino acids. This CDR3 is CSAREDGNSGNTIYF. CDR3 sequence (DNA): TGCAGTGCTAGAGAAGACGGAAACTCTGGAAACACCATATATTTT.

This clonotype was picked up a small number of times. The rearrangement joins TRBV24-1 to TRBJ1-2, with 9 positions matching TRBD1. This CDR3 spans 12 amino acids. The ends lost 5 bases at V and 9 bases at J; junction bases unmatched: 3. CDR1 and CDR2 (germline): KGHDR, SFDVKD. CDR3 sequence: CATSAGTGSYTF. CDR3 nucleotide sequence: TGTGCCACCAGTGCCGGGACAGGGAGCTACACCTTC.

The chain employs TRBV19 and TRBJ1-2, with 9 positions matching TRBD1. With 7 bases clipped from V and 4 bases from J, the junction kept 10 bases outside the gene matches. The CDR3 runs 15 residues. Germline CDR1 LNHDA, CDR2 SQIVND (reference sequence). As DNA, the CDR3 is TGTGCCAGTACCCCTAGACAGGGGGAATCCTATGGCTACACCTTC. Translated: CASTPRQGESYGYTF.

The chain employs TRBV5-1 and TRBJ1-1; D might be TRBD1 (5 bases). CDR1 is SGHRS, CDR2 YFSETQ, per germline. This CDR3 region has 15 residues. Trimming removed 2 bases from V and 4 bases from J, with 15 bases in between. The CDR3 spells CASSFSAGRVTEAFF. The CDR3 nucleotides are TGCGCCAGCAGCTTCTCCGCAGGGAGGGTCACTGAAGCTTTCTTT.

In this sample, this clonotype turned up a few times. One end of the junction varies from germline; a read error may be responsible. V gene TRBV7-2 combines with J gene TRBJ1-2; 11 bases map to TRBD1. CDR3 size: 13 residues. CDR1 and CDR2 (germline): SGHTA, FQGNSA. The CDR3 DNA is TGTGCCAGCAGCTTAGAGGACAGGGGGCGGTCTAACTTC. Its protein product is CASSLEDRGRSNF.

The chain joins TRBV7-2 to TRBJ1-5; D call uncertain. The CDR3 is 12 residues long. Looked up from germline, CDR1 is SGHTA and CDR2 is FQGNSA. V gave up 3 bases and J gave up 2 bases, with 2 bases separating them. CDR3 bases: TGTGCCAGCAGCTTCGGCAATCAGCCCCAGCATTTT. It is translated as CASSFGNQPQHF.

The rearrangement uses TRBV20-1 and TRBJ2-5; D gene uncertain. The CDR3 is made up of 14 amino acids. Germline CDR1 is DFQATT and CDR2 is SNEGSKA (reference sequence). The V end lost 5 bases, the J end lost 5 bases, and 18 bases lay between the germline ends. This CDR3 reads CSARVEFRTETQYF. In DNA form, the CDR3 reads TGCAGTGCTCGGGTTGAATTTCGAACGGAGACCCAGTACTTC.

This sequence joins TRBV5-1 and TRBJ2-7; the D gene could be TRBD1 or TRBD2 (5 bases each). Germline values: CDR1 SGHRS, CDR2 YFSETQ. The germline V and J ends were trimmed by 3 bases and 4 bases, with 11 bases remaining between them. CDR3 length: 13 amino acids. CDR3 bases: TGCGCCAGCAGCTGGGACGGTACTTACGAGCAGTACTTC. It encodes CASSWDGTYEQYF.

This chain connects TRBV7-8 to TRBJ2-3, with 10 nucleotides matching TRBD2. The germline CDR1 and CDR2 sequences are SGHVS and FQNEAQ. The CDR3 runs to 16 residues. Germline trimming cut 2 bases from V and 8 bases from J; bases unmatched to any gene: 10. The CDR3 reads CASSLSGAGGLGTQYF. The CDR3 region has the DNA TGTGCCAGCAGCTTAAGTGGAGCGGGGGGGCTCGGTACGCAGTATTTT.

The V call is TRBV12-5, the J call TRBJ1-5; D possibly corresponds to TRBD1 (5 bases). Trimming pared 7 bases from V and 1 base from J, leaving 8 bases between. The CDR3 is 13 amino acids. Germline CDR1 is LGHNT and CDR2 is FRNRAP. The CDR3 DNA reads as TGTGCTAGTGCCTGGGGGAGCAATCAGCCCCAGCATTTT. It encodes CASAWGSNQPQHF.

This clonotype was counted between two and nine times. V usage is TRBV20-1 and J usage is TRBJ1-2; 7 bases line up with TRBD1. Trimming took 0 bases from V and 0 from J; bases not matched to a gene: 1. This CDR3 contains 14 residues. The germline CDR1 and CDR2 sequences are DFQATT and SNEGSKA (reference sequence). CDR3 nucleotides: TGCAGTGCTAGAGAGACAGGGACTAACTATGGCTACACCTTC. This encodes CSARETGTNYGYTF.

J is TRBJ1-5 and V is TRBV7-8; D gene ambiguous. This CDR3 is built from 14 residues. Trimming cost V 2 bases and J 2 bases, with 7 bases left between them. Germline V gives CDR1 SGHVS, CDR2 FQNEAQ. CDR3 region: CASSLQVGNQPQHF. The CDR3 nucleotides read TGTGCCAGCAGCTTACAGGTGGGCAATCAGCCCCAGCATTTT.

This clonotype was recorded once. The gene calls are TRBV24-1 and TRBJ1-6; D is unresolved. Per germline, CDR1 KGHDR and CDR2 SFDVKD. The CDR3 runs to 14 residues. With 3 bases removed from V and 15 bases from J, the gap between germline ends came to 17 bases. The CDR3 nucleotides read TGTGCCACCAGTGATATTCGCCCCCGGGCAGTCCTCCACTTT. It codes for CATSDIRPRAVLHF.

This clonotype turned up a few times. The rearrangement uses TRBV20-1 and TRBJ1-5, with D unresolved. The CDR3 has 13 residues. CDR1 is DFQATT, CDR2 SNEGSKA, per germline (reference sequence). Deletions cut 0 bases from V and 7 bases from J, with 10 bases between. This chain's CDR3 is CSAREWDEQPQHF. CDR3 nucleotides: TGCAGTGCTAGAGAGTGGGATGAACAGCCCCAGCATTTT.

The chain uses TRBV19 and TRBJ2-7; 8 bases agree with TRBD2. The CDR3 runs to 13 residues. The trim removed 3 bases at V and 7 bases at J, leaving 5 bases unmatched. The V gene's germline CDR1 is LNHDA and CDR2 SQIVND (reference sequence). This chain's CDR3 is CASSIGTRGEQYF. The CDR3 DNA reads TGTGCCAGTAGTATCGGGACTAGAGGTGAGCAGTACTTC.